This TCR beta chain was documented in a study of cytomegalovirus exposure and HLA in healthy donors. TCRdb's table, derived via immunoSEQ multiplex PCR, lists solely in-frame clones and lacks some. This sample has 150,000 to 200,000 clones, with approximately 89% found just once. The CDR3 totals 15 residues. V gave up 6 bases and J gave up 3 bases; unmatched junction bases: 8. Per the germline V gene, CDR1 is SNHLY and CDR2 is FYNNEI. The specimen sequenced was PBMCs. The clonotype was recovered from a man aged 30 to 39 in good health and CMV-seropositive. The gene calls are TRBV2 and TRBJ1-5, with 7 bases fitting TRBD1. The CDR3 nucleotides read TGTGCCAGCAGGGGCCCGGGGACAGACAATCAGCCCCAGCATTTT. It translates to CASRGPGTDNQPQHF. The full variable domain, in which reference TRBV2 and TRBJ1-5 provide the parts outside the CDR3, is EPEVTQTPSHQVTQMGQEVILRCVPISNHLYFYWYRQILGQKVEFLVSFYNNEISEKSEIFDDQFSVERPDGSNFTLKIRSTKLEDSAMYFCASRGPGTDNQPQHFGDGTRLSIL.